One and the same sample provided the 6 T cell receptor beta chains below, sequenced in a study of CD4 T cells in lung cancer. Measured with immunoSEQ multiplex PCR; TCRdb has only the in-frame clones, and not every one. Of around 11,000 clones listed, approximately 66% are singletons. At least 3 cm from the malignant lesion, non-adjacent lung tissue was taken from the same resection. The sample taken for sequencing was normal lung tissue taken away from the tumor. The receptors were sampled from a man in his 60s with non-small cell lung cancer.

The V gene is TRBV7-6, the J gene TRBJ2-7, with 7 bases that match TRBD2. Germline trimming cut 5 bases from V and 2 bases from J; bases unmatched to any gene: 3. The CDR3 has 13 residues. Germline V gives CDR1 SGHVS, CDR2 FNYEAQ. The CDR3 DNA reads TGTGCCAGCAGCCACCGGGGGGCCTACGAGCAGTACTTC. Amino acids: CASSHRGAYEQYF.

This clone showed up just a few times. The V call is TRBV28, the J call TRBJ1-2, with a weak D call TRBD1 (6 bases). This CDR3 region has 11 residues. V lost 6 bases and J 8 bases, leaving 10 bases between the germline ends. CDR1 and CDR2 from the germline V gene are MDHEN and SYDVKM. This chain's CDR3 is CASRGAAGYTF. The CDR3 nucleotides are TGTGCCAGCAGGGGGGCGGCGGGCTACACCTTC.

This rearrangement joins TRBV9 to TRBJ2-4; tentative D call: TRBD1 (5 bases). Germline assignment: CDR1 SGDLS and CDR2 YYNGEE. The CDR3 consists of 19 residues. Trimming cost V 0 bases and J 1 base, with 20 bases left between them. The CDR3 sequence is CASSVEGALGLGAKNIQYF. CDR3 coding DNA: TGTGCCAGCAGCGTAGAAGGGGCGCTTGGGCTCGGGGCCAAAAACATTCAGTACTTC.

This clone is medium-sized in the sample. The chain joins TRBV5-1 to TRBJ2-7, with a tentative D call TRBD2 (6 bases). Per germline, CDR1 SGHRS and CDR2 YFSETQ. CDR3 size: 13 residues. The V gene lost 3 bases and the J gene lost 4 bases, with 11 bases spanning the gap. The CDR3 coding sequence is TGCGCCAGCAGCTCGGACGGGGGATACGAGCAGTACTTC. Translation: CASSSDGGYEQYF.

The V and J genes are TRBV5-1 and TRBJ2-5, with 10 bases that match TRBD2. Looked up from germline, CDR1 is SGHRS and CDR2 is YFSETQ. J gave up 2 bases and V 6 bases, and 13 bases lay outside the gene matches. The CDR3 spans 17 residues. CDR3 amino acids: CASTPVSLAGLQETQYF. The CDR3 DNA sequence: TGCGCCAGCACCCCCGTATCACTAGCGGGACTACAAGAGACCCAGTACTTC.

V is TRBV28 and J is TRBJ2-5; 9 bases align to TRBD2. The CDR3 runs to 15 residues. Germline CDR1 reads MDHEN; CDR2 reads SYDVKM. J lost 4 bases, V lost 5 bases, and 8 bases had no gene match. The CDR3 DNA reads TGTGCCAGCAGTCGGCTAGCGGGAAACGGAGAGACCCAGTACTTC. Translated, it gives CASSRLAGNGETQYF.